The clone carrying this T cell receptor beta chain showed up many times. The TCR beta library used iRepertoire HTBI primers with Arm-PCR amplification of CDR3. Original handling: The identification of approximately 62 TRBV and 11 to 15 TRBJ segments was made across samples. MiXCR, run by TCRdb on the multiplex PCR reads, gives a single entry per CDR3 protein. None of the V and J calls come from the authors' own analysis; TCRdb made them. The sample includes a few hundred thousand distinct CDR3 sequences, around 17% seen only once; the top ten take 23%. Documented time point: newly diagnosed GD, antithyroid drugs for less than 3 months. RNA from PBMCs was the source of the TCR library. This entry comes from a study of regulatory T cells in long-lasting Graves disease. Across the study: Recently diagnosed Graves' patients had received antithyroid drugs for under 3 months.

These sequences were also reported in another study, on T cells in Graves' hyperthyroidism and ophthalmopathy. That report adds: The TCR CDR3 was amplified in a first-round RT-PCR using the HTBI primer set.

The clonotype originates from a woman between 18 and 30 years old with Graves disease. The input for sequencing was peripheral blood mononuclear cells (PBMCs), taken at new diagnosis, from a patient treated with antithyroid drugs.

In DNA, the CDR3 is TGTGCCAGCAGTTTGAAGGGACAGGGATACGACGAGCAGTACTTC. Its protein is CASSLKGQGYDEQYF. V usage is TRBV12-3 or TRBV12-4 and J usage is TRBJ2-7; 9 bases agree with TRBD1. The CDR3 spans 15 residues. V was clipped by 3 bases and J by 5 bases; unmatched bases: 8.